The 3 T cell receptor beta chains below were found in one sample sequenced in a study of post-analysis software for immune sequencing data. The library was made from cDNA and included unique molecular identifiers. TCRdb ran MiXCR on the PCR reads and lists one entry per CDR3 protein. The table records a few hundred thousand distinct CDR3 sequences, approximately 34% of them present only once. Study observations and caveats: TRBV5-6, TRBV5-1 and TRBV20-1 belonged to a set of roughly 5 TRBV segments that were more frequent in patients than controls.

For these TCRs, the target antigens are not known. Input material: blood. These receptors were collected from a girl aged 10-17 years with multiple sclerosis.

This chain links TRBV18 with TRBJ2-4; possible D gene TRBD1, 6 bases. Trimming removed 5 bases at V and 7 bases at J, with 18 bases between. This CDR3 is built from 15 residues. The germline gives CDR1 KGHSH, CDR2 LQKENI. This CDR3 reads CASSATNRDGNIQYF. In DNA, the CDR3 is TGTGCCAGCTCAGCAACAAACAGGGACGGGAACATTCAGTACTTC.

Points on this clonotype: A read error may explain this, as a much larger clone is one base away. The chain employs TRBV5-1 and TRBJ2-7; TRBD2 matches 9 bases. The CDR3 spans 15 residues. Germline V gene data show CDR1 as SGHRS and CDR2 as YFSETQ. V gave up 0 bases and J gave up 7 bases; unmatched junction bases: 8. CDR3 sequence reads: CASSLVVAGEDEQYF. The CDR3 DNA reads TGCGCCAGCAGCTTGGTGGTAGCGGGAGAAGATGAGCAGTACTTC.

This chain links TRBV20-1 with TRBJ2-5; 9 bases agree with TRBD2. This CDR3 spans 20 amino acids. Looked up from germline, CDR1 is DFQATT and CDR2 is SNEGSKA (reference sequence). Germline trimming cut 2 bases from V and 1 base from J; bases unmatched to any gene: 20. The CDR3 is CSARLRTSDNLYPFQETQYF. The CDR3 region has the DNA TGCAGTGCTAGACTGAGGACTAGCGATAACTTATACCCTTTCCAAGAGACCCAGTACTTC.